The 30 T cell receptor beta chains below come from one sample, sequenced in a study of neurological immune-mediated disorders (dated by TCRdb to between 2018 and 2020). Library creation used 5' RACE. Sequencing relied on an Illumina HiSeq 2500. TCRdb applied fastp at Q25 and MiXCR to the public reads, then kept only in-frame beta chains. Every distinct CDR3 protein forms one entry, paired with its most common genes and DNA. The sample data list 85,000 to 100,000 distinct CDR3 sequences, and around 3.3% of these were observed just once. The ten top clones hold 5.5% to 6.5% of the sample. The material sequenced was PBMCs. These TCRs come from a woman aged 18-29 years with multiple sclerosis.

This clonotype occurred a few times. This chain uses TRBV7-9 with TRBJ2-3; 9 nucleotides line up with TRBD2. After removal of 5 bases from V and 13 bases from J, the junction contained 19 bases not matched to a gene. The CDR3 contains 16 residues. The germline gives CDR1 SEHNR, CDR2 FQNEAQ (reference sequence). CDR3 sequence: CASSLDSEISGRMEYF. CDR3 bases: TGTGCCAGCAGCCTAGATTCTGAAATTAGCGGGAGAATGGAGTATTTT.

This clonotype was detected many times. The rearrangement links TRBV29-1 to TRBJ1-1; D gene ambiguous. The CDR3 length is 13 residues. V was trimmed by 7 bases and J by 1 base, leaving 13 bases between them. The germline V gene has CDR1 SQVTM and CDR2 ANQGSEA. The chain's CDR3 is CSAGPPGNTEAFF. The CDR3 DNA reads TGCAGCGCCGGCCCCCCAGGGAACACTGAAGCTTTCTTT.

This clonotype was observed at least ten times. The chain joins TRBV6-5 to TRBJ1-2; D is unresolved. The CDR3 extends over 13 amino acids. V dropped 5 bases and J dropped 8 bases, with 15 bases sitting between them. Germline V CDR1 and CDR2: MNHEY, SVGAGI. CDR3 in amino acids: CASSNSGREGYTF. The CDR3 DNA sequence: TGTGCCAGCAGTAATAGTGGTCGAGAAGGCTACACCTTC.

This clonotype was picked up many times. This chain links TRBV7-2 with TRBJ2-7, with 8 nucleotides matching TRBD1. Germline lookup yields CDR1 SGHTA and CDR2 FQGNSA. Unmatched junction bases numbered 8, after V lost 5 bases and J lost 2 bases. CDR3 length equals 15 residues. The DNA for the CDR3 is TGTGCCAGCAGCCTTCATCTCAGGGGGCCCTACGAGCAGTACTTC. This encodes CASSLHLRGPYEQYF.

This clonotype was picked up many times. CDR3 residues: CASSLLAGDTYNEQFF. The CDR3, as DNA: TGTGCCAGCAGCTTGCTAGCGGGGGATACCTACAATGAGCAGTTCTTC. This rearrangement joins TRBV7-2 to TRBJ2-1, with 10 bases matching TRBD2. After removal of 3 bases from V and 2 bases from J, the junction contained 4 bases not matched to a gene. The CDR3 totals 16 residues. CDR1 is SGHTA and CDR2 is FQGNSA in the germline V gene. Complete variable domain (other parts from reference TRBV7-2 and TRBJ2-1): GAGVSQSPSNKVTEKGKDVELRCDPISGHTALYWYRQSLGQGLEFLIYFQGNSAPDKSGLPSDRFSAERTGGSVSTLTIQRTQQEDSAVYLCASSLLAGDTYNEQFFGPGTRLTVL.

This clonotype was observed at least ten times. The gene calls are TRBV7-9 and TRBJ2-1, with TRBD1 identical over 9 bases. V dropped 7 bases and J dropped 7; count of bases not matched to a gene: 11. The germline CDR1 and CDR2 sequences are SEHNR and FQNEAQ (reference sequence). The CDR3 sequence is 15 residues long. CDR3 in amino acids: CASMWGTGNSNEQFF. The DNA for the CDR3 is TGTGCCAGCATGTGGGGGACAGGGAATTCGAATGAGCAGTTCTTC.

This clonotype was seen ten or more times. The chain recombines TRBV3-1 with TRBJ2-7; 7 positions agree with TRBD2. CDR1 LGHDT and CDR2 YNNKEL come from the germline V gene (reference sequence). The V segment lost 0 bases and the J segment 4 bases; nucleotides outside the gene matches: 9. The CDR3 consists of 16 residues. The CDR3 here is CASSQEIMTSRYEQYF. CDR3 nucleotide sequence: TGTGCCAGCAGCCAAGAGATAATGACTAGCAGATACGAGCAGTACTTC.

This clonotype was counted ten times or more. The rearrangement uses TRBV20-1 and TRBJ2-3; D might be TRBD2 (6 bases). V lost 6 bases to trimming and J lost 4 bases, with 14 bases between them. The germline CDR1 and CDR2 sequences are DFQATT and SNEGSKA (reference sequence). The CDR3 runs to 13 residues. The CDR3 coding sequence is TGCAGTGCCCGCGGGACCGCTCCAGATACGCAGTATTTT. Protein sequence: CSARGTAPDTQYF.

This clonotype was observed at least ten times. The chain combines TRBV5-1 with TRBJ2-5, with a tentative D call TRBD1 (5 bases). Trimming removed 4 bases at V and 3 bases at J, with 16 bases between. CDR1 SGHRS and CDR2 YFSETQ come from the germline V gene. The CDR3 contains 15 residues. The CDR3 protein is CASSRRAGNEETQYF. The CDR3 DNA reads TGCGCCAGCAGCCGCAGGGCCGGCAACGAAGAGACCCAGTACTTC.

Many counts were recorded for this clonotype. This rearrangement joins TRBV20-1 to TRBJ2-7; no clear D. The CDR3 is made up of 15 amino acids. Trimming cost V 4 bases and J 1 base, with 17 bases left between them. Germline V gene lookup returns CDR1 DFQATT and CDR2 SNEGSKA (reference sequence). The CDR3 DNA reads TGCAGTGCTAACCATCCCGCCTTTTGGTCCTACGAGCAGTACTTC. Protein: CSANHPAFWSYEQYF.

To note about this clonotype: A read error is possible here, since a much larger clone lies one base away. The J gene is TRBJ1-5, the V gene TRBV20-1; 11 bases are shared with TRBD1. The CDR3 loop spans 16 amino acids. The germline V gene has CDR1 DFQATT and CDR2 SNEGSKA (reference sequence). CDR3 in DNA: TGCAGTGCTAGGGGACAGGGGGAGGTTCGAAATCAGCCCCAGAATTTT. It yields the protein CSARGQGEVRNQPQNF.

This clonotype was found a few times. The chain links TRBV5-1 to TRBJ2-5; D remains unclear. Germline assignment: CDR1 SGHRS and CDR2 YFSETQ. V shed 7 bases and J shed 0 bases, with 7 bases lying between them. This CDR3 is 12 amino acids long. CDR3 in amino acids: CASSPDQETQYF. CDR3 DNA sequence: TGCGCCAGCTCCCCGGACCAAGAGACCCAGTACTTC.

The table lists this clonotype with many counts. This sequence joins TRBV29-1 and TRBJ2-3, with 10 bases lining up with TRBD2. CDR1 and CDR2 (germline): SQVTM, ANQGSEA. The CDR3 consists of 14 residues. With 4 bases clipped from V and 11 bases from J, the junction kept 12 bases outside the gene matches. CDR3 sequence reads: CSVGLAGGSLLQYF. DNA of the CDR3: TGCAGCGTTGGGTTAGCGGGAGGATCTCTACTGCAGTATTTT.

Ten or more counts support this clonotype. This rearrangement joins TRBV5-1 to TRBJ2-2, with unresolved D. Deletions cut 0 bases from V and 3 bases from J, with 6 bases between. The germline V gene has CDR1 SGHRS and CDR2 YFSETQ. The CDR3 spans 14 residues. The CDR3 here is CASSLAPDTGELFF. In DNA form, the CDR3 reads TGCGCCAGCAGCTTGGCCCCGGACACCGGGGAGCTGTTTTTT.

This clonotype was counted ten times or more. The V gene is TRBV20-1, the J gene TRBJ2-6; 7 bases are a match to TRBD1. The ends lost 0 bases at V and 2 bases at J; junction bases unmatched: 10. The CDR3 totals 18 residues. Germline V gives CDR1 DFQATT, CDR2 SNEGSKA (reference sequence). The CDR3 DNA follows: TGCAGTGCTAGAGATCGACAGGGCCCCTACCCTGGGGCCAACGTCCTGACTTTC. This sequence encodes CSARDRQGPYPGANVLTF.

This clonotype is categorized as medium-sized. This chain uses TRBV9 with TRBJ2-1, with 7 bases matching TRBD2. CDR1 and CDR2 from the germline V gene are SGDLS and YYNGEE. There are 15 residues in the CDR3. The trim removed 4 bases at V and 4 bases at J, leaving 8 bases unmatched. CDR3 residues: CASSPLGSGYNEQFF. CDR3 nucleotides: TGTGCCAGCAGCCCCCTGGGTAGCGGGTACAATGAGCAGTTCTTC.

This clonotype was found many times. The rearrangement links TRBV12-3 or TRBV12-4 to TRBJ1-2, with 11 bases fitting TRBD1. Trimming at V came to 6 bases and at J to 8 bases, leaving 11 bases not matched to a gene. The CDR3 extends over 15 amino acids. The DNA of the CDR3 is TGTGCCAGCAGGCGTCTGGGACAGGGGGTAAGGGGCTACACCTTC. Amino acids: CASRRLGQGVRGYTF.

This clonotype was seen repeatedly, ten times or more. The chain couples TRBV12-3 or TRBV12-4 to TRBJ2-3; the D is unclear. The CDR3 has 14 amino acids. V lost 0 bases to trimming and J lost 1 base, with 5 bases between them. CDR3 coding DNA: TGTGCCAGCAGTTTAGCCGGTGGCACAGATACGCAGTATTTT. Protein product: CASSLAGGTDTQYF.

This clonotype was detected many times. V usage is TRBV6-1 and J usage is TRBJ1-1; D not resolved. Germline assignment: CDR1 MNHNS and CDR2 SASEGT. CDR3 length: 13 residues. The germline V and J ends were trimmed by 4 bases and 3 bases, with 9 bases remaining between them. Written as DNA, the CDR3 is TGTGCCAGCAGTGTAAAGTGGGACACTGAAGCTTTCTTT. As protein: CASSVKWDTEAFF.

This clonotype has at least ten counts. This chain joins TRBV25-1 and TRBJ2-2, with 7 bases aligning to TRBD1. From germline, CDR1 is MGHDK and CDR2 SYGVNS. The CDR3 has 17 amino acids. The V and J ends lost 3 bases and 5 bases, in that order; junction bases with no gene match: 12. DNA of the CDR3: TGTGCCAGCAGTGACCCCGACAGGGTCCTGGGGACCGGGGAGCTGTTTTTT. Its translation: CASSDPDRVLGTGELFF.

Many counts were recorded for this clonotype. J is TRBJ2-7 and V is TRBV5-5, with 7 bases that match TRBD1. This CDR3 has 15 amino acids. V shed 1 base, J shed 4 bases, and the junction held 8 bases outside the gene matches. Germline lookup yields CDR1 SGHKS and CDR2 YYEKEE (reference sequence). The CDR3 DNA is TGTGCCAGCAGCTTGCTGACAGGGAGTTTGTACGAGCAGTACTTC. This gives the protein CASSLLTGSLYEQYF.

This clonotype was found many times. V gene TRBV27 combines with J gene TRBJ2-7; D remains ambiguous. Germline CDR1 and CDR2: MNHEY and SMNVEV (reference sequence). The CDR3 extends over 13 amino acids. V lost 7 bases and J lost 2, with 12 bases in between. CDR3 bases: TGTGCCAGCAAGGATTCCGGTCCCTACGAGCAGTACTTC. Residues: CASKDSGPYEQYF.

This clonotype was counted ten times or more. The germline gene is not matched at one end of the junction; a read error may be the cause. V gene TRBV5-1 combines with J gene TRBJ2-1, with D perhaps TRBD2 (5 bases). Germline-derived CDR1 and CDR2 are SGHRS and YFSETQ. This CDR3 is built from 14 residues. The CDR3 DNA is TGCGCCAGCAGCTTGGACAAGGACTGGCCTTCGAGAGTCTTC. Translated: CASSLDKDWPSRVF.

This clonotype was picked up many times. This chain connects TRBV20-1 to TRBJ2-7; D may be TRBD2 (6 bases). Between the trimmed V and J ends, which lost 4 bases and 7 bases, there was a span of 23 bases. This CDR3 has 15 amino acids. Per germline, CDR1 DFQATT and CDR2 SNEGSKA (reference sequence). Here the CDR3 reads CSAKLPGLAVGEQYF. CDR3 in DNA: TGCAGTGCTAAACTCCCGGGACTCGCTGTGGGGGAGCAGTACTTC.

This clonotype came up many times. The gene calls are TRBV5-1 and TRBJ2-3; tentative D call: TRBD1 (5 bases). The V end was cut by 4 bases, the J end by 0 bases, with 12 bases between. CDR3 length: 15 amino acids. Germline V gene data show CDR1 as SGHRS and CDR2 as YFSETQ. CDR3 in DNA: TGCGCCAGCAGCCTCGACAGCCCCAGCACAGATACGCAGTATTTT. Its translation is CASSLDSPSTDTQYF.

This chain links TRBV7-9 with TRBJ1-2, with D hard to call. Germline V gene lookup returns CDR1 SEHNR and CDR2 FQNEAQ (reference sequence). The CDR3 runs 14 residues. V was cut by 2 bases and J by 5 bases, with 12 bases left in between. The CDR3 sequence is CASSLSEGRYGYTF. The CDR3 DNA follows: TGTGCCAGCAGCTTATCGGAGGGAAGATATGGCTACACCTTC.

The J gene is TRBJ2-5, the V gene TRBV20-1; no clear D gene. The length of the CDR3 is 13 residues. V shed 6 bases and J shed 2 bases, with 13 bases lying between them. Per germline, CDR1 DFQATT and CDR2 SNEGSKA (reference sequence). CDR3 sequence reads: CSASAGIQETQYF. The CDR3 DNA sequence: TGCAGTGCATCGGCAGGCATACAAGAGACCCAGTACTTC.

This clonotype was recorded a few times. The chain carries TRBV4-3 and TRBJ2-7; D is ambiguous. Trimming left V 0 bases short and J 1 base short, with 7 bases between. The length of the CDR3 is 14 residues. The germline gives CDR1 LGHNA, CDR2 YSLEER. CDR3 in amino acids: CASSQEAVSYEQYF. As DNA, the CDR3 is TGCGCCAGCAGCCAAGAGGCTGTTTCCTACGAGCAGTACTTC.

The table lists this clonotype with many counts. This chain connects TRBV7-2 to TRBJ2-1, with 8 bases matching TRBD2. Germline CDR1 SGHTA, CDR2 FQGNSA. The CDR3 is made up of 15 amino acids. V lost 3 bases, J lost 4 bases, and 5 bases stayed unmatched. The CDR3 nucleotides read TGTGCCAGCAGCTTGGGGACTAGGGTTTACAATGAGCAGTTCTTC. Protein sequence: CASSLGTRVYNEQFF.

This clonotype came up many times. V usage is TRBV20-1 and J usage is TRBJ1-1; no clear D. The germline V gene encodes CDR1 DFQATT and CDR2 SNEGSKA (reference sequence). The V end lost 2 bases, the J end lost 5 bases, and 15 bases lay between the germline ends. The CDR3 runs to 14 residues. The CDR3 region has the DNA TGCAGTGCTAGAAGCGGGGTTTTTTGGACTGAAGCTTTCTTT. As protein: CSARSGVFWTEAFF.